This passage covers 10 T cell receptor beta chains from one sample sequenced in a study of blood T cell repertoires in COVID-19. The repertoire was sequenced with immunoSEQ multiplex PCR; TCRdb's copy has only in-frame clones and lacks some. The sample holds a few hundred thousand clones, about 90% seen once. The sequencing sample was made of peripheral blood. The source is a woman in her fifties or sixties with COVID-19, enrolled during active disease.

The chain couples TRBV5-4 to TRBJ1-1; D not resolved. V was pared by 2 bases and J by 4 bases, with 15 bases between. Germline CDR1 SGHNT, CDR2 YYREEE (reference sequence). The CDR3 extends over 15 amino acids. The CDR3 loop reads CASSFQASGSTEAFF. CDR3 sequence (DNA): TGTGCCAGCAGCTTCCAGGCATCTGGGTCCACTGAAGCTTTCTTT.

The chain joins TRBV18 to TRBJ1-3; 10 positions agree with TRBD1. The CDR3 runs 15 residues. V shed 8 bases, J shed 0 bases, and the junction held 4 bases outside the gene matches. In germline, CDR1 is KGHSH, CDR2 LQKENI. The CDR3 DNA is TGTGCCAGCCCCCGGACAGGGGGCTCTGGAAACACCATATATTTT. The encoded protein is CASPRTGGSGNTIYF.

V usage is TRBV13 and J usage is TRBJ2-3, with TRBD2 matching over 10 bases. This CDR3 spans 17 amino acids. In germline, CDR1 is PRHDT, CDR2 FYEKMQ (reference sequence). The ends lost 5 bases at V and 4 bases at J; junction bases unmatched: 12. In DNA form, the CDR3 reads TGTGCCAGCAGCCCCCCGGCCTCTAGCGGGAGCTCAGATACGCAGTATTTT. It specifies CASSPPASSGSSDTQYF.

V and J are TRBV19 and TRBJ2-5; 9 bases align to TRBD1. V lost 3 bases and J lost 4; bases outside the gene matches: 6. CDR1 and CDR2 from the germline V gene are LNHDA and SQIVND (reference sequence). The CDR3 is 15 residues long. The CDR3, as DNA: TGTGCCAGTAGTATGGGGGGACAGGGTAGAGAGACCCAGTACTTC. Its translation: CASSMGGQGRETQYF.

This clone appeared once. V and J are TRBV11-1 and TRBJ1-1, with 7 bases matching TRBD1. The germline V gene has CDR1 SGHAT and CDR2 FQDESV (reference sequence). J was trimmed by 1 base and V by 5 bases; bases with no gene match: 4. The CDR3 has 14 amino acids. The CDR3 region is CASSRDRQNTEAFF. The CDR3 DNA is TGTGCCAGCAGCAGGGACAGACAGAACACTGAAGCTTTCTTT.

J is TRBJ2-2 and V is TRBV6-5, with D maybe TRBD1 (6 bases). Trimming left V 10 bases short and J 2 bases short, with 11 bases between. The CDR3 spans 13 residues. Germline V gene data show CDR1 as MNHEY and CDR2 as SVGAGI. Here the CDR3 DNA reads TGTGCCAACAAGGACAGTAACACCGGGGAGCTGTTTTTT. Its protein is CANKDSNTGELFF.

This clone occurred a few times. The rearrangement uses TRBV9 and TRBJ1-1, with a possible D match to TRBD1 (5 bases). Germline V gene sequence: CDR1 SGDLS, CDR2 YYNGEE. This CDR3 is 14 amino acids long. Trimming cost V 6 bases and J 4 bases, with 16 bases left between them. CDR3 coding DNA: TGTGCCAGCACCAGACTTAAACAGGTCACTGAAGCTTTCTTT. It encodes CASTRLKQVTEAFF.

In this sample, this clone turned up once. The rearrangement uses TRBV6-5 and TRBJ1-1, with unresolved D. Germline CDR1 MNHEY, CDR2 SVGAGI. The CDR3 has 15 residues. V lost 5 bases and J 4 bases, leaving 17 bases between the germline ends. The CDR3 region has the DNA TGTGCCAGCAGTACCCTGGGCCCGGCACCCACTGAAGCTTTCTTT. Translating gives CASSTLGPAPTEAFF.

This chain joins TRBV19 and TRBJ1-6; 10 nucleotides agree with TRBD1. Germline V gene sequence: CDR1 LNHDA, CDR2 SQIVND (reference sequence). The CDR3 covers 16 residues. V lost 1 base and J lost 10; bases outside the gene matches: 7. The CDR3, as DNA: TGTGCCAGTAGTATAGTGTCCGGGACAGGGGAGTCACCCCTCCACTTT. This encodes CASSIVSGTGESPLHF.

This clone has only one observation. V and J are TRBV4-1 and TRBJ1-2; perhaps TRBD1 as D (6 bases). V lost 4 bases to trimming and J lost 3 bases, with 15 bases between them. CDR1 is MGHRA and CDR2 is YSYEKL in the germline V gene. This CDR3 spans 15 amino acids. This chain's CDR3 is CASSPGGPRDYGYTF. The CDR3 coding sequence is TGCGCCAGCAGCCCCGGGGGGCCAAGAGACTATGGCTACACCTTC.